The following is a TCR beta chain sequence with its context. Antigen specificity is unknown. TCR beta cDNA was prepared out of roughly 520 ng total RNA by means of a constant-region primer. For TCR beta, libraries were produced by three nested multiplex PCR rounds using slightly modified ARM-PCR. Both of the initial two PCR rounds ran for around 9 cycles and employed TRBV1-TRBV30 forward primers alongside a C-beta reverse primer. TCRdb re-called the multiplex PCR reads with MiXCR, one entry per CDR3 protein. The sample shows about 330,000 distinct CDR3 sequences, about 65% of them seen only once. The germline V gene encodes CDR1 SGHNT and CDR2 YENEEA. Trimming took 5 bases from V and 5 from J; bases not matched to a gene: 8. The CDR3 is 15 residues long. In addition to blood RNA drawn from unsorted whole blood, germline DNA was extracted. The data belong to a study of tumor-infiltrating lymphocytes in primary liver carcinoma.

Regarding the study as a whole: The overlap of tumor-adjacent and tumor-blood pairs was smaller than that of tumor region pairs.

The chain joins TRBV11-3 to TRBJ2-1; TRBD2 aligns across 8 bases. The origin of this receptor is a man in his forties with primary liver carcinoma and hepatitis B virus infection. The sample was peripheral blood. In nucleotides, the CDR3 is TGTGCCAGCAGCGTAACGGGAGGGGCCCACAATGAGCAGTTCTTC. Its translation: CASSVTGGAHNEQFF.